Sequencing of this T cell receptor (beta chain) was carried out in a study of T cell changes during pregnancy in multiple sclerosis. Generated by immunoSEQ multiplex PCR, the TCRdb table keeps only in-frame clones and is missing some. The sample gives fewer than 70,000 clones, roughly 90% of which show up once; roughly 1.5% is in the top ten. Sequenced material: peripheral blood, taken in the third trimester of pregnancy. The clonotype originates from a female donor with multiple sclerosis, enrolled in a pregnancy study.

As DNA, the CDR3 is TGTGCCAGCAGCTTAATCGGGGGAGCTGGAAACACCATATATTTT. Translated: CASSLIGGAGNTIYF. The V call is TRBV27, the J call TRBJ1-3, with a weak D call TRBD1 (5 bases). The CDR3 spans 15 residues. The germline V gene encodes CDR1 MNHEY and CDR2 SMNVEV (reference sequence). The V end lost 6 bases, the J end lost 2 bases, and 14 bases lay between the germline ends.